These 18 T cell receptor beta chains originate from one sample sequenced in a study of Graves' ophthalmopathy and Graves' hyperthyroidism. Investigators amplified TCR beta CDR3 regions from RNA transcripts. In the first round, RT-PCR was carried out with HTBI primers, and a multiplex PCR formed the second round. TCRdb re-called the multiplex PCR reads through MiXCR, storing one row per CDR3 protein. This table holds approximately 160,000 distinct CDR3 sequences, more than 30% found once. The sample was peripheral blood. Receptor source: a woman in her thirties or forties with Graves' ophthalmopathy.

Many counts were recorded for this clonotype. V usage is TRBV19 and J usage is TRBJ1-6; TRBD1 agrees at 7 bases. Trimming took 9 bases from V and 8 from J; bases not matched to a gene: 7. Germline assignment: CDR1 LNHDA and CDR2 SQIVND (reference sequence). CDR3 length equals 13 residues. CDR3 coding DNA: TGTGCCAGCAGAGACAGGGTGGATTCACCCCTCCACTTT. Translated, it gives CASRDRVDSPLHF.

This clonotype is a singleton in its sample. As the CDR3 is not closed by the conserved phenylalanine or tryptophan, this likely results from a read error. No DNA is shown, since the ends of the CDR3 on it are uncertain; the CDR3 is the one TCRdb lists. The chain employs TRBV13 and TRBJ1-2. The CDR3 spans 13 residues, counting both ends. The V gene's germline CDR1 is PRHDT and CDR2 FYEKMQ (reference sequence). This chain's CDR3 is CASSLVLMGGYAL.

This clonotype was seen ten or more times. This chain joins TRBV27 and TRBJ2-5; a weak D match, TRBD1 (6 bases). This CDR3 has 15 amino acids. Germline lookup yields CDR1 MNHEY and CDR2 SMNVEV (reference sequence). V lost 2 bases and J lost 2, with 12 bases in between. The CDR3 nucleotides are TGTGCCAGCAGTTTAGGCGCAGGGGATCAAGAGACCCAGTACTTC. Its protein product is CASSLGAGDQETQYF.

The CDR3 DNA reads as TGTGCCACCAGCAAGGCGGGTGGACAGGGGAATTACGAGCAGTACTTC. Protein sequence: CATSKAGGQGNYEQYF. The J gene is TRBJ2-7, the V gene TRBV15; 9 positions agree with TRBD1. Per germline, CDR1 LNHNV and CDR2 YYDKDF (reference sequence). V shed 4 bases, J shed 4 bases, and the junction held 11 bases outside the gene matches. The CDR3 is 16 amino acids. Based on the CDR3 plus reference TRBV15 and TRBJ2-7, the full variable domain is DAMVIQNPRYQVTQFGKPVTLSCSQTLNHNVMYWYQQKSSQAPKLLFHYYDKDFNNEADTPDNFQSRRPNTSFCFLDIRSPGLGDTAMYLCATSKAGGQGNYEQYFGPGTRLTVT.

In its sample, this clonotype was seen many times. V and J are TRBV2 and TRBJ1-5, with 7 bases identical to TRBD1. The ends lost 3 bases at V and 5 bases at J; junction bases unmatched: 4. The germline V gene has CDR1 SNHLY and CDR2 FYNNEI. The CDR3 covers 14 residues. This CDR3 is CASSDGRGHQPQHF. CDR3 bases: TGTGCCAGCAGTGACGGAAGGGGGCATCAGCCCCAGCATTTT.

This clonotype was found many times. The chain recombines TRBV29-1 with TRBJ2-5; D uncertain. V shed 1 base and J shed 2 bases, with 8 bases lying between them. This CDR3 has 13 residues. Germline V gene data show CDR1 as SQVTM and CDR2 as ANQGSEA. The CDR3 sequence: CSVEGFRQETQYF. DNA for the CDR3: TGCAGCGTTGAAGGGTTTAGACAAGAGACCCAGTACTTC.

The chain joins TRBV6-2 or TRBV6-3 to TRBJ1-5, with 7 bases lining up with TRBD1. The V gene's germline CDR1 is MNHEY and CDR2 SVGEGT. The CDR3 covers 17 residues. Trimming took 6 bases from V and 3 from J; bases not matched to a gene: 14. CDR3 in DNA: TGTGCCAGCAGCCCTGTCGGGACAGCCACGGTCAATCAGCCCCAGCATTTT. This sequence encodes CASSPVGTATVNQPQHF.

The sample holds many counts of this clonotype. The CDR3 nucleotides are TGTGCCAGCAGCTTAGTAGGGGGCGGCGAGACCCAGTACTTC. This gives the protein CASSLVGGGETQYF. The chain links TRBV7-6 to TRBJ2-5, with 7 bases aligning to TRBD1. The trim removed 1 base at V and 5 bases at J, leaving 4 bases unmatched. Looked up from germline, CDR1 is SGHVS and CDR2 is FNYEAQ. The CDR3 extends over 14 amino acids.

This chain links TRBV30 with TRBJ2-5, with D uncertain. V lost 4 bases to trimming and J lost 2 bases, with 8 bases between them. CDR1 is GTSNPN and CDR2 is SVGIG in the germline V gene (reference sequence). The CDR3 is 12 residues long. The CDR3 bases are TGTGCCTGGAACCGCAGGCAAGAGACCCAGTACTTC. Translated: CAWNRRQETQYF. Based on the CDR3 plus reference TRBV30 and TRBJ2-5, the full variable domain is SQTIHQWPATLVQPVGSPLSLECTVEGTSNPNLYWYRQAAGRGLQLLFYSVGIGQISSEVPQNLSASRPQDRQFILSSKKLLLSDSGFYLCAWNRRQETQYFGPGTRLLVL.

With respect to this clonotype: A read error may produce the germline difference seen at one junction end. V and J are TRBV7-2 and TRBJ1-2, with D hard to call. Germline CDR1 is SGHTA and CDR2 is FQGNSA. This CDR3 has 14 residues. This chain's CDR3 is CASSDRLSNYGHTF. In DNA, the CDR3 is TGTGCCAGCAGCGACCGGCTGTCTAACTATGGCCACACCTTC.

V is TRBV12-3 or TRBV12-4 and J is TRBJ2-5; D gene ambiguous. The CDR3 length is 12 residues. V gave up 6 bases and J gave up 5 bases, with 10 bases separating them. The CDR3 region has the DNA TGTGCCAGCAGCCCCTCCCCGGAGACCCAGTACTTC. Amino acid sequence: CASSPSPETQYF.

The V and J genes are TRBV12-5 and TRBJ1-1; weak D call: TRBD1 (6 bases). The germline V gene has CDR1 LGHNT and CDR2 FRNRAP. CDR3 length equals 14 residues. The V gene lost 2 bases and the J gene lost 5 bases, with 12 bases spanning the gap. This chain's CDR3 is CASGLSGARTEAFF. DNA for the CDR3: TGTGCTAGTGGTTTGTCGGGGGCGCGAACTGAAGCTTTCTTT.

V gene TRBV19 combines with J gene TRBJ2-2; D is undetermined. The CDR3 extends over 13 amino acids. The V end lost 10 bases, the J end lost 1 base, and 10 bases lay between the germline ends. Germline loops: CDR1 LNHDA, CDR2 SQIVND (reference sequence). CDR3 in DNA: TGTGCCACCAATCCAGGGAACACCGGGGAGCTGTTTTTT. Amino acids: CATNPGNTGELFF.

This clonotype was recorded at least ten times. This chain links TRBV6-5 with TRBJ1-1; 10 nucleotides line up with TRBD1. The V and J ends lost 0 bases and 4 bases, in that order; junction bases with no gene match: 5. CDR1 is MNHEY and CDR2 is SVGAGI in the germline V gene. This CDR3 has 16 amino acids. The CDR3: CASSYSTGGWGTEAFF. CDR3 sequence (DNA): TGTGCCAGCAGTTACTCGACAGGGGGCTGGGGCACTGAAGCTTTCTTT.

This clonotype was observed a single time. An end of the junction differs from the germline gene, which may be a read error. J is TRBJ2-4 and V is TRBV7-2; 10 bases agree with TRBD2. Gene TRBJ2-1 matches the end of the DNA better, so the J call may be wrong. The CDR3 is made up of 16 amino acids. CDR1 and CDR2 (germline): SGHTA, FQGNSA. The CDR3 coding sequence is TGTGCCGGCAGCTTTAGCCTAGCGGGAGTTAGGAATGAGCAGTTCTTC. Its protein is CAGSFSLAGVRNEQFF.

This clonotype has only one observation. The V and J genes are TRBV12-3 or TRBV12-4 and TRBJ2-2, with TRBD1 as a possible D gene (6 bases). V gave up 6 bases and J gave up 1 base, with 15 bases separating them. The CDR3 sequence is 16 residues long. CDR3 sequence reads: CASSPHGQRNTGELFF. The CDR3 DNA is TGTGCCAGCAGCCCTCACGGACAGCGGAACACCGGGGAGCTGTTTTTT.

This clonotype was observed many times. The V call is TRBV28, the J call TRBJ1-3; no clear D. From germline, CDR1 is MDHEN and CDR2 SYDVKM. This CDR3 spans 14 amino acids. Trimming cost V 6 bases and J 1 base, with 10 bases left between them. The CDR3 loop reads CASRPTASGNTIYF. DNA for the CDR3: TGTGCCAGCAGACCTACAGCTTCTGGAAACACCATATATTTT.

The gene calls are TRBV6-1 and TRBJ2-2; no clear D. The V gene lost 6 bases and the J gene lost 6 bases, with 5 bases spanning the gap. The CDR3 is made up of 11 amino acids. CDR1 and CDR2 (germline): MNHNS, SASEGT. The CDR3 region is CASRSPGELFF. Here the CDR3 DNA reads TGTGCCAGCAGGTCACCCGGGGAGCTGTTTTTT.